A selection of T cell receptor beta chains follows, all from one sample in a study of CD8+ T cells in alopecia areata. Using immunoSEQ multiplex PCR, the repertoire was profiled, and TCRdb retains in-frame clones only, with some absent. The table has 95,000 to 150,000 clones, about 50% seen once. Sequencing used CD4+ T cells sorted from blood, obtained at week 4, from a patient treated with tofacitinib. The receptors originated from a human donor with alopecia areata. Each CDR3 is given with its conserved first and last residue. The D gene is left open where the match is weak. Clone size is not always given. Where it is, it says once, few, many or a class for expanded clones.

V	size	D	J	CDR3	DNA
TRBV29-1	.	.	TRBJ1-1	CSVEMVLNTEAFF	TGCAGCGTTGAAATGGTGTTGAACACTGAAGCTTTCTTT
TRBV5-3	once	.	TRBJ1-6	CARSSTAASGNSPLHF	TGTGCCAGAAGCTCGACAGCGGCGTCTGGCAATTCACCCCTCCACTTT
TRBV6-5	once	TRBD2	TRBJ2-7	CASSSSSGRVNRQYF	TGTGCCAGCAGTTCTTCTAGCGGGAGGGTTAATCGGCAGTACTTC
TRBV2	.	.	TRBJ1-2	CASSEGYPGGNYGYTF	TGTGCCAGCAGTGAAGGGTATCCGGGTGGAAACTATGGCTACACCTTC
TRBV29-1	.	TRBD1	TRBJ1-6	CSVKRDRGSPLHF	TGCAGCGTTAAGAGGGACAGGGGGTCCCCCCTCCACTTT
TRBV30	.	TRBD2	TRBJ2-5	CAWESGSLETQYF	TGTGCCTGGGAAAGCGGGAGCTTGGAGACCCAGTACTTC
TRBV4-2	.	TRBD2	TRBJ2-1	CASSQDSGGNEQFF	TGTGCCAGCAGCCAAGATTCGGGGGGGAATGAGCAGTTCTTC
TRBV30	.	.	TRBJ2-3	CASLRTSTDTQYF	TGTGCCTCCCTACGGACTAGCACAGATACGCAGTATTTT
TRBV30	.	.	TRBJ1-4	CAWSHRRRGLNEKLFF	TGTGCCTGGAGTCACCGTCGAAGGGGGTTGAATGAAAAACTGTTTTTT
TRBV11-2	.	.	TRBJ1-1	CASSLVGTIGGFPEAFF	TGTGCCAGCAGCTTAGTGGGTACTATTGGGGGCTTCCCTGAAGCTTTCTTT
TRBV4-1	.	.	TRBJ2-7	CASSQRGSARGYEQYF	TGCGCCAGCAGCCAAAGAGGTTCCGCACGGGGCTACGAGCAGTACTTC
TRBV30	few	.	TRBJ1-5	CAWSVMWGNQPQHF	TGTGCCTGGAGTGTAATGTGGGGTAATCAGCCCCAGCATTTT
TRBV29-1	.	.	TRBJ2-7	CSADGIGGRQYF	TGCAGCGCCGATGGGATTGGGGGACGACAGTACTTC
TRBV30	.	.	TRBJ2-2	CAWAGLGELFF	TGTGCCTGGGCGGGCCTCGGGGAGCTGTTTTTT
TRBV5-1	.	.	TRBJ1-6	CASSRTGDSPLHF	TGCGCCAGCAGCCGGACGGGAGACTCACCCCTCCACTTT
TRBV29-1	.	TRBD1	TRBJ1-1	CSVVRTGGAFF	TGCAGCGTTGTACGGACAGGGGGAGCTTTCTTT